The 30 T cell receptor beta chains in this list originate from one sample, sequenced in a study of cytomegalovirus exposure and HLA in healthy donors. The PCR was carried out with 60 Vbeta primers and 13 Jbeta primers. The data were produced by immunoSEQ multiplex PCR, yet TCRdb's version contains in-frame clones alone and is incomplete. The table lists around 84,000 clones, around 79% of them singletons. Sequenced sample: PBMCs. These receptors all stem from a human donor in good health.

The chain links TRBV5-1 to TRBJ2-3; a possible D gene is TRBD2 (6 bases). The V end lost 2 bases, the J end lost 1 base, and 23 bases lay between the germline ends. Germline values: CDR1 SGHRS, CDR2 YFSETQ. This CDR3 region has 19 residues. CDR3 in DNA: TGCGCCAGCAGCTTCAGTTTAGGGGACTCCCCGTCGGGCACAGATACGCAGTATTTT. Translated, it gives CASSFSLGDSPSGTDTQYF.

This clone appeared once. The chain recombines TRBV27 with TRBJ1-2; 7 positions match TRBD1. The germline V gene encodes CDR1 MNHEY and CDR2 SMNVEV (reference sequence). The CDR3 totals 13 residues. Losses at the gene ends were 3 bases for V and 7 bases for J; bases not matched to a gene: 5. The CDR3 spells CASSLRGRGGYTF. The CDR3 DNA reads as TGTGCCAGCAGTTTGAGGGGGCGGGGTGGCTACACCTTC.

The chain carries TRBV5-1 and TRBJ2-3; no clear D. CDR1 is SGHRS, CDR2 YFSETQ, per germline. This CDR3 spans 15 amino acids. The V end was cut by 1 base, the J end by 1 base, with 10 bases between. CDR3 in DNA: TGCGCCAGCAGCTTGAGGAGCGTCCGCACAGATACGCAGTATTTT. The encoded protein is CASSLRSVRTDTQYF. The complete variable domain, with remaining parts taken from reference TRBV5-1 and TRBJ2-3, reads KAGVTQTPRYLIKTRGQQVTLSCSPISGHRSVSWYQQTPGQGLQFLFEYFSETQRNKGNFPGRFSGRQFSNSRSEMNVSTLELGDSALYLCASSLRSVRTDTQYFGPGTRLTVL.

V is TRBV5-5 and J is TRBJ1-6; D remains unclear. Germline V gene data show CDR1 as SGHKS and CDR2 as YYEKEE (reference sequence). Trimming pared 2 bases from V and 4 bases from J, leaving 7 bases between. The CDR3 runs to 14 residues. The CDR3 is CASSLQQYNSPLHF. In DNA, the CDR3 is TGTGCCAGCAGCTTACAACAGTATAATTCACCCCTCCACTTT.

The gene calls are TRBV10-2 and TRBJ2-7; TRBD2 is a possible D gene (5 bases). V lost 5 bases, J lost 0 bases, and 8 bases lay in between. CDR1 WSHSY and CDR2 SAAADI come from the germline V gene. The CDR3 loop spans 13 amino acids. The CDR3, as DNA: TGCGCCAGCAGTCGGGATTTCTCCTACGAGCAGTACTTC. Translation: CASSRDFSYEQYF.

The chain recombines TRBV15 with TRBJ2-1; 7 nucleotides line up with TRBD2. The CDR3 runs to 15 residues. J lost 7 bases, V lost 1 base, and 7 bases had no gene match. CDR1 and CDR2 (germline): LNHNV, YYDKDF (reference sequence). CDR3 DNA: TGTGCCACCAGCAGAGTGGCGGGGGACCTTAATGAGCAGTTCTTC. This encodes CATSRVAGDLNEQFF.

The chain is built from TRBV5-6 and TRBJ1-5; perhaps TRBD1 as D (5 bases). From germline, CDR1 is SGHDT and CDR2 YYEEEE. The CDR3 covers 12 residues. V lost 2 bases to trimming and J lost 5 bases, with 5 bases between them. The CDR3 is CASSFRDQPQHF. The CDR3, as DNA: TGTGCCAGCAGCTTCAGGGATCAGCCCCAGCATTTT.

This sequence joins TRBV13 and TRBJ1-2; D is perhaps TRBD1 (6 bases). The CDR3 extends over 13 amino acids. V lost 5 bases and J 4 bases, leaving 11 bases between the germline ends. Germline CDR1 PRHDT, CDR2 FYEKMQ (reference sequence). The CDR3 loop is CASSARTAYGYTF. The CDR3 DNA reads TGTGCCAGCAGCGCCCGGACAGCCTATGGCTACACCTTC.

The genes are TRBV4-1 and TRBJ2-3, with a tentative D call TRBD1 (6 bases). This CDR3 comprises 13 residues. Trimming removed 4 bases from V and 3 bases from J, with 8 bases in between. Germline V CDR1 and CDR2: MGHRA, YSYEKL. CDR3 bases: TGCGCCAGCAGCCCACAGGGAACAGATACGCAGTATTTT. This translates into CASSPQGTDTQYF.

CDR3 nucleotide sequence: TGTGCCAGCAGCTTGGGACAGGGGGCGACCGGGGAGCTGTTTTTT. This translates into CASSLGQGATGELFF. The chain employs TRBV7-6 and TRBJ2-2; 12 bases align to TRBD1. The CDR3 totals 15 residues. Germline trimming cut 3 bases from V and 5 bases from J; bases unmatched to any gene: 1. The germline gives CDR1 SGHVS, CDR2 FNYEAQ.

The table lists this clone with a few counts. The J gene is TRBJ2-7, the V gene TRBV7-9, with 7 nucleotides matching TRBD1. Germline assignment: CDR1 SEHNR and CDR2 FQNEAQ (reference sequence). This CDR3 region has 16 residues. J was trimmed by 3 bases and V by 5 bases; bases with no gene match: 13. The CDR3 reads CASSEDWKGAGYEQYF. The CDR3 nucleotides are TGTGCCAGCAGCGAAGACTGGAAGGGGGCAGGCTACGAGCAGTACTTC.

This rearrangement joins TRBV5-4 to TRBJ2-1; 8 nucleotides agree with TRBD2. The V gene end was trimmed by 4 bases and the J gene end by 7 bases; junction bases not matched to a gene: 13. The CDR3 spans 16 residues. The germline CDR1 and CDR2 sequences are SGHNT and YYREEE (reference sequence). CDR3 loop: CASSQDTGGPGNEQFF. The CDR3, as DNA: TGTGCCAGCAGCCAAGATACGGGGGGGCCGGGGAATGAGCAGTTCTTC. The whole variable domain, filled in from reference TRBV5-4 and TRBJ2-1, reads ETGVTQSPTHLIKTRGQQVTLRCSSQSGHNTVSWYQQALGQGPQFIFQYYREEENGRGNFPPRFSGLQFPNYSSELNVNALELDDSALYLCASSQDTGGPGNEQFFGPGTRLTVL.

This chain connects TRBV21-1 to TRBJ1-1; the table's D gene call, TRBD1, was not cross checked with the DNA. TRBV21-1 is an annotated pseudogene. The CDR3 is made up of 17 amino acids. CDR3 residues: CASSGTVGGTMNTEAFF. In nucleotides, the CDR3 is TGTGCCAGCAGTGGGACAGTTGGGGGGACGATGAACACTGAAGCTTTCTTT.

The J gene is TRBJ1-1, the V gene TRBV5-4, with D maybe TRBD1 (5 bases). The CDR3 runs 15 residues. Germline V gives CDR1 SGHNT, CDR2 YYREEE (reference sequence). V shed 4 bases and J shed 3 bases, with 16 bases lying between them. The CDR3 DNA reads as TGTGCCAGCAGCCATATTCGGGGGAAGGACACTGAAGCTTTCTTT. Translating gives CASSHIRGKDTEAFF.

The chain couples TRBV5-1 to TRBJ1-5; no clear D. CDR1 SGHRS and CDR2 YFSETQ come from the germline V gene. The CDR3 covers 14 residues. The V end was cut by 3 bases, the J end by 3 bases, with 10 bases between. CDR3 sequence reads: CASSSGEANQPQHF. In nucleotides, the CDR3 is TGCGCCAGCAGCTCTGGCGAGGCCAATCAGCCCCAGCATTTT.

This clone was recorded many times. Other DNA sequences of this sample code for an identical CDR3. The V call is TRBV6-1, the J call TRBJ2-7; D is possibly TRBD1 (5 bases). V dropped 2 bases and J dropped 4 bases, with 6 bases sitting between them. The length of the CDR3 is 12 residues. Germline V CDR1 and CDR2: MNHNS, SASEGT. CDR3 nucleotide sequence: TGTGCCAGCAGTGAACCAGGGTACGAGCAGTACTTC. The encoded protein is CASSEPGYEQYF.

This chain connects TRBV7-7 to TRBJ2-2, with D tentatively TRBD1 (5 bases). The CDR3 is made up of 14 amino acids. Germline assignment: CDR1 SSHAT and CDR2 FNYEAQ (reference sequence). V was cut by 6 bases and J by 6 bases, with 14 bases left in between. CDR3 sequence reads: CASSFQGPSGELFF. The CDR3 DNA reads TGTGCCAGCAGTTTCCAGGGCCCCTCCGGGGAGCTGTTTTTT.

The rearrangement links TRBV5-8 to TRBJ1-1; perhaps TRBD1 as D (5 bases). V was cut by 7 bases and J by 1 base, with 17 bases left in between. The germline V gene has CDR1 SGHTS and CDR2 YDEGEE. The CDR3 is made up of 15 amino acids. For the CDR3, the DNA is TGTGCCAGCGCGCTTCAGGGTTACGGGAACACTGAAGCTTTCTTT. Translation: CASALQGYGNTEAFF. Filled out from reference TRBV5-8 and TRBJ1-1, the complete variable domain reads EAGVTQSPTHLIKTRGQQATLRCSPISGHTSVYWYQQALGLGLQFLLWYDEGEERNRGNFPPRFSGRQFPNYSSELNVNALELEDSALYLCASALQGYGNTEAFFGQGTRLTVV.

This chain links TRBV6-1 with TRBJ1-2; 12 nucleotides align to TRBD1. Germline CDR1 is MNHNS and CDR2 is SASEGT. The CDR3 consists of 15 residues. The junction had 6 bases not matched to a gene; V was cut back by 6 bases and J by 4 bases. The CDR3 bases are TGTGCCAGCAGGGGACAGGGGGCAACTTTCTATGGCTACACCTTC. This sequence encodes CASRGQGATFYGYTF.

The V and J genes are TRBV19 and TRBJ2-5; 7 bases line up with TRBD2. Germline V gene data show CDR1 as LNHDA and CDR2 as SQIVND (reference sequence). The ends lost 1 base at V and 5 bases at J; junction bases unmatched: 1. The CDR3 contains 13 residues. This CDR3 reads CASSIGEGETQYF. The CDR3 coding sequence is TGTGCCAGTAGTATAGGGGAGGGGGAGACCCAGTACTTC.

V usage is TRBV6-5 and J usage is TRBJ1-6; 8 bases fit TRBD1. V trimming: 5 bases; J trimming: 8 bases; junction bases outside the gene matches: 5. Germline values: CDR1 MNHEY, CDR2 SVGAGI. CDR3 length equals 14 residues. DNA for the CDR3: TGTGCCAGCAGTGAAGGGACAGGACATTCACCCCTCCACTTT. Translation gives CASSEGTGHSPLHF.

This chain links TRBV5-6 with TRBJ2-7; 9 nucleotides align to TRBD2. Germline values: CDR1 SGHDT, CDR2 YYEEEE. The length of the CDR3 is 15 residues. Trimming removed 3 bases from V and 5 bases from J; junction bases left unmatched: 9. The CDR3 here is CASSYGSGGIDEQYF. CDR3 coding DNA: TGTGCCAGCAGCTACGGGAGCGGGGGGATCGACGAGCAGTACTTC.

This clone was counted a few times. V gene TRBV5-1 combines with J gene TRBJ2-1, with 8 bases identical to TRBD1. CDR3 size: 17 residues. Germline assignment: CDR1 SGHRS and CDR2 YFSETQ. The V segment lost 3 bases and the J segment 0 bases; nucleotides outside the gene matches: 8. The CDR3, as DNA: TGCGCCAGCAGCTACTCACCCGGGACAGGCTCCTACAATGAGCAGTTCTTC. This gives the protein CASSYSPGTGSYNEQFF. Based on the CDR3 plus reference TRBV5-1 and TRBJ2-1, the full variable domain is KAGVTQTPRYLIKTRGQQVTLSCSPISGHRSVSWYQQTPGQGLQFLFEYFSETQRNKGNFPGRFSGRQFSNSRSEMNVSTLELGDSALYLCASSYSPGTGSYNEQFFGPGTRLTVL.

The chain combines TRBV9 with TRBJ1-2; D gene uncertain. V dropped 4 bases and J dropped 8 bases, with 18 bases sitting between them. Germline values: CDR1 SGDLS, CDR2 YYNGEE. The CDR3 has 14 amino acids. The CDR3 region is CASSPWEADTGYTF. The CDR3 DNA sequence: TGTGCCAGCAGCCCATGGGAGGCAGATACAGGCTACACCTTC.

V and J are TRBV2 and TRBJ1-2; D remains ambiguous. Looked up from germline, CDR1 is SNHLY and CDR2 is FYNNEI. The CDR3 length is 11 residues. V lost 4 bases and J 7 bases, leaving 7 bases between the germline ends. Here the CDR3 DNA reads TGTGCCAGCAGTGGGGAGGGTGGCTACACCTTC. As protein: CASSGEGGYTF.

The rearrangement links TRBV6-6 to TRBJ1-5; D gene uncertain. The CDR3 length is 14 residues. The V end lost 10 bases, the J end lost 4 bases, and 17 bases lay between the germline ends. Germline CDR1 and CDR2: MNHNY and SVGAGI (reference sequence). The CDR3 DNA follows: TGTGCCACCGAAGGGCAGGAGGGTAATCAGCCCCAGCATTTT. This gives the protein CATEGQEGNQPQHF.

V gene TRBV12-5 combines with J gene TRBJ1-5, with 7 bases identical to TRBD1. With V trimmed by 5 bases and J by 6 bases, 4 bases remained unmatched. This CDR3 region has 13 residues. CDR1 and CDR2 from the germline V gene are LGHNT and FRNRAP. The CDR3 sequence is CASGLDRFQPQHF. For the CDR3, the DNA is TGTGCTAGTGGTCTGGACAGGTTTCAGCCCCAGCATTTT.

V and J are TRBV4-1 and TRBJ1-4, with 9 bases matching TRBD1. V shed 1 base and J 8 bases; nucleotides not matched to a gene: 5. This CDR3 has 15 residues. Germline CDR1 and CDR2: MGHRA and YSYEKL. CDR3 bases: TGCGCCAGCAGCCAAGTCGGGACAGGGTGGGAAAAACTGTTTTTT. Translated: CASSQVGTGWEKLFF.

As to this clone: Within the sample, other DNA sequences also encode this same CDR3. The chain carries TRBV29-1 and TRBJ1-5, with D possibly being TRBD1 (6 bases). Trimming stripped 5 bases from V and 2 bases from J, with 10 bases between. Germline CDR1 reads SQVTM; CDR2 reads ANQGSEA. The length of the CDR3 is 13 residues. CDR3 nucleotides: TGCAGCGTTCAAGGGGGGGGCAATCAGCCCCAGCATTTT. It translates to CSVQGGGNQPQHF.

About this clone: The junction does not match germline at one end; this may be a read error. V is TRBV9 and J is TRBJ1-2; tentative D call: TRBD1 (5 bases). Germline CDR1 and CDR2: SGDLS and YYNGEE. This CDR3 is built from 13 residues. The CDR3 region is CASSVGGLLGYPF. The CDR3 DNA follows: TGTGCCAGCAGCGTAGGGGGACTCCTGGGCTACCCCTTC. The full variable domain, its missing parts supplied by reference TRBV9 and TRBJ1-2, is DSGVTQTPKHLITATGQRVTLRCSPRSGDLSVYWYQQSLDQGLQFLIQYYNGEERAKGNILERFSAQQFPDLHSELNLSSLELGDSALYFCASSVGGLLGYPFGSGTRLTVV.